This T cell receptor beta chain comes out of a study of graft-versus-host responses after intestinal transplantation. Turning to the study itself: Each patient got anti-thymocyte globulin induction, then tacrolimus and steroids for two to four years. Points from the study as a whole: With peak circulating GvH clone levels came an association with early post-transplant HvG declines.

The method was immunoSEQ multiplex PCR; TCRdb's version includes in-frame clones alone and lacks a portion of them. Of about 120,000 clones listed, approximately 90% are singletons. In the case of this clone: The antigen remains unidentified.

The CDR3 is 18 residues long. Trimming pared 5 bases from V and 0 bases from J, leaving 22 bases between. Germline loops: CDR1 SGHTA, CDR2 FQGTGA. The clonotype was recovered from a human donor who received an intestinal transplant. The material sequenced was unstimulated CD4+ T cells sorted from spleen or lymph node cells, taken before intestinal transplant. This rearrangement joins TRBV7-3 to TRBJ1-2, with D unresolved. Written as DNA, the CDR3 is TGTGCCAGCAGCAGATACCCCCGGACGGCGGACTCTAACTATGGCTACACCTTC. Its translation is CASSRYPRTADSNYGYTF. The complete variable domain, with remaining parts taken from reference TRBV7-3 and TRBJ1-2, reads GAGVSQTPSNKVTEKGKYVELRCDPISGHTALYWYRQSLGQGPEFLIYFQGTGAADDSGLPNDRFFAVRPEGSVSTLKIQRTERGDSAVYLCASSRYPRTADSNYGYTFGSGTRLTVV.